The entry below describes one T cell receptor beta chain. Antigen unknown. These data belong to a study of T-cell memory formation after mild COVID-19. Broader study findings: Researchers could not confirm that second-wave clones peaking on day 37 targeted SARS-CoV-2. The finding that pre-infection memory included some responding clones suggested that cross-reactive memory joined.

TCR alpha and TCR beta cDNA libraries carrying sample barcodes and UMIs were produced by 5'RACE using constant-segment primers. TCRdb re-called the 5' RACE reads through MiXCR, storing one row per CDR3 protein. The table records about 450,000 distinct CDR3 sequences, less than 25% of them present only once. The CDR3 is 14 amino acids. V shed 5 bases and J shed 6 bases, with 14 bases lying between them. Germline loops: CDR1 LGHDT, CDR2 YNNKEL (reference sequence). Sequencing input: PBMCs or a T cell subset sorted from them (not recorded which). This TCR was sampled from an adult woman who had mild COVID-19 (a few samples of this study predate the infection). Cell type and time point are not known. The V call is TRBV3-1, the J call TRBJ1-5; D call uncertain. DNA for the CDR3: TGTGCCAGCAGCTTACGGGCCGGGCGTCAGCCCCAGCATTTT. Residues: CASSLRAGRQPQHF. The whole variable domain, filled in from reference TRBV3-1 and TRBJ1-5, reads DTAVSQTPKYLVTQMGNDKSIKCEQNLGHDTMYWYKQDSKKFLKIMFSYNNKELIINETVPNRFSPKSPDKAHLNLHINSLELGDSAVYFCASSLRAGRQPQHFGDGTRLSIL.